Each of the 27 T cell receptor beta chains below was sequenced from the same sample in a study of regulatory T cells in long-lasting Graves disease. Time point specified: persistent/refractory GD, antithyroid drugs over 5 years with positive TRAb. There was RNA extracted from PBMCs, and the TCR library was made from it. In building TCR beta libraries, iRepertoire HTBI primers were used together with Arm-PCR of CDR3 regions. Via MiXCR, TCRdb re-called the multiplex PCR reads, giving one row per CDR3 protein. The profile shows a few hundred thousand distinct CDR3 sequences, about a fifth of them singletons. Sequenced material: peripheral blood mononuclear cells (PBMCs), taken when the disease was refractory, from a patient treated with antithyroid drugs. The source of these receptors is a female donor with Graves disease.

This chain connects TRBV19 to TRBJ1-2, with D perhaps matching TRBD1 (6 bases). The CDR3 is 14 amino acids. CDR1 LNHDA and CDR2 SQIVND come from the germline V gene (reference sequence). Trimming took off 3 bases at V and 5 bases at J, with 13 bases between the two ends. The CDR3 here is CASSMAGDRYGYTF. As DNA, the CDR3 is TGTGCCAGTAGTATGGCAGGGGATCGGTATGGCTACACCTTC.

The chain employs TRBV28 and TRBJ1-5, with TRBD1 as a possible D gene (6 bases). The CDR3 is 16 amino acids. V was shortened by 3 bases and J by 3 bases, with 15 bases between the two germline ends. Germline V gives CDR1 MDHEN, CDR2 SYDVKM. CDR3 DNA: TGTGCCAGCAGTTTCCCACAACAGGGAGACAATCAGCCCCAGCATTTT. Protein product: CASSFPQQGDNQPQHF.

In its sample, this clonotype was seen a few times. The CDR3 is CASSIRQGNLQETQYF. The CDR3 bases are TGTGCCAGTAGTATCCGGCAGGGGAACCTCCAAGAGACCCAGTACTTC. The J gene is TRBJ2-5, the V gene TRBV19, with D maybe TRBD1 (6 bases). The germline V gene encodes CDR1 LNHDA and CDR2 SQIVND (reference sequence). Trimming took 3 bases from V and 1 from J, leaving 15 bases between them. The CDR3 contains 16 residues.

For the CDR3, the DNA is TGCGCCAGCAGCCAGAGGGATTCCTACGAGCAGTACTTC. Its protein product is CASSQRDSYEQYF. The J gene is TRBJ2-7, the V gene TRBV4-1; possible D gene TRBD2, 5 bases. The CDR3 is 13 residues long. Trimming pared 3 bases from V and 1 base from J, leaving 7 bases between. CDR1 is MGHRA, CDR2 YSYEKL, per germline.

This clonotype was detected many times. The CDR3 DNA reads as TGTGCCACCAGCAGAGAAGGGACAGGGCACGAGACCCAGTACTTC. Translating gives CATSREGTGHETQYF. The chain carries TRBV15 and TRBJ2-5; 9 nucleotides agree with TRBD1. Trimming at V came to 0 bases and at J to 5 bases, leaving 4 bases not matched to a gene. The CDR3 has 15 amino acids. Germline V gives CDR1 LNHNV, CDR2 YYDKDF (reference sequence).

In this sample, this clonotype turned up a few times. V gene TRBV6-2 or TRBV6-3 combines with J gene TRBJ1-1, with 9 positions matching TRBD1. Germline CDR1 and CDR2: MNHEY and SVGEGT. J lost 4 bases, V lost 4 bases, and 7 bases had no gene match. The CDR3 consists of 15 residues. The DNA of the CDR3 is TGTGCCAGCAGTTCGGTACAGGGGGCCGGCACTGAAGCTTTCTTT. This translates into CASSSVQGAGTEAFF.

This chain joins TRBV19 and TRBJ2-7; TRBD2 matches 12 bases. Unmatched junction bases numbered 9, after V lost 6 bases and J lost 6 bases. The CDR3 loop spans 15 amino acids. In germline, CDR1 is LNHDA, CDR2 SQIVND (reference sequence). The CDR3 loop reads CASRSLTSGSSEQYF. CDR3 nucleotides: TGTGCCAGTAGATCCTTGACTAGCGGGAGTAGCGAGCAGTACTTC.

This clonotype was detected ten times or more. This rearrangement joins TRBV7-8 to TRBJ2-5, with 8 positions matching TRBD1. This CDR3 spans 17 amino acids. CDR1 is SGHVS and CDR2 is FQNEAQ in the germline V gene. V lost 0 bases, J lost 5 bases, and 11 bases stayed unmatched. Written as DNA, the CDR3 is TGTGCCAGCAGCTTAGCCTTAGTGACAGGGGTGATGGAGACCCAGTACTTC. Its protein is CASSLALVTGVMETQYF.

This clonotype has a count of ten or more. The rearrangement uses TRBV2 and TRBJ1-6; 10 nucleotides agree with TRBD1. The CDR3 contains 15 residues. The germline CDR1 and CDR2 sequences are SNHLY and FYNNEI. The ends lost 3 bases at V and 10 bases at J; junction bases unmatched: 6. CDR3 amino acids: CASSEGGTGASPLHF. CDR3 nucleotides: TGTGCCAGCAGTGAGGGGGGGACAGGGGCCTCACCCCTCCACTTT.

Comments on this clonotype: A much bigger clone sits one base away, suggesting this may be a read error. This chain joins TRBV13 and TRBJ1-4; D is undetermined. This CDR3 comprises 12 residues. Trimming pared 4 bases from V and 16 bases from J, leaving 16 bases between. Germline loops: CDR1 PRHDT, CDR2 FYEKMQ (reference sequence). As DNA, the CDR3 is TGTGCCAGCAGCTCCCGGGGAGGAGAACCGTTTTTT. This encodes CASSSRGGEPFF.

At least ten counts were recorded for this clonotype. The rearrangement joins TRBV13 to TRBJ1-1; D perhaps matches TRBD1 (6 bases). CDR3 length: 15 amino acids. Trimming cost V 4 bases and J 6 bases, with 18 bases left between them. Germline assignment: CDR1 PRHDT and CDR2 FYEKMQ (reference sequence). This CDR3 is CASSSLLDRNAEAFF. CDR3 bases: TGTGCCAGCAGCTCCCTCCTGGACAGAAACGCTGAAGCTTTCTTT.

This clonotype was recorded a few times. The V gene is TRBV3-1, the J gene TRBJ2-5; 10 bases line up with TRBD1. The V gene end was trimmed by 1 base and the J gene end by 2 bases; junction bases not matched to a gene: 4. CDR1 LGHDT and CDR2 YNNKEL come from the germline V gene (reference sequence). CDR3 length: 16 residues. The CDR3 sequence: CASSQGQGATQETQYF. The CDR3 region has the DNA TGTGCCAGCAGCCAAGGACAGGGGGCCACACAAGAGACCCAGTACTTC.

This clonotype occurred many times. The chain is built from TRBV2 and TRBJ1-6; possible D gene TRBD1, 5 bases. V was shortened by 6 bases and J by 4 bases, with 7 bases between the two germline ends. The CDR3 length is 13 residues. Germline V CDR1 and CDR2: SNHLY, FYNNEI. The CDR3 DNA reads TGTGCCAGCAGGGACAAGTATAATTCACCCCTCCACTTT. Protein sequence: CASRDKYNSPLHF.

This clonotype came up a few times. V and J are TRBV4-1 and TRBJ1-1, with 8 bases fitting TRBD1. This CDR3 spans 14 amino acids. Trimming cost V 2 bases and J 7 bases; bases outside gene matches: 6. Germline CDR1 reads MGHRA; CDR2 reads YSYEKL. CDR3 sequence (DNA): TGCGCCAGCAGCCAATACAGGGGGGATAGTGAAGCTTTCTTT. This translates into CASSQYRGDSEAFF.

To note about this clonotype: This may be a read error: a much more frequent sequence differs by one nucleotide. The chain combines TRBV5-1 with TRBJ2-7, with unresolved D. V lost 4 bases and J 5 bases, leaving 19 bases between the germline ends. In germline, CDR1 is SGHRS, CDR2 YFSETQ. CDR3 size: 15 residues. The chain's CDR3 is CASSARWIGFHEQYF. DNA of the CDR3: TGCGCCAGCAGCGCAAGATGGATAGGGTTCCACGAGCAGTACTTC.

The chain has TRBV7-8 and TRBJ1-4; D is unresolved. The CDR3 consists of 15 residues. From germline, CDR1 is SGHVS and CDR2 FQNEAQ. The ends were cut back, 0 bases at V and 8 bases at J, with 13 bases in the middle. The CDR3 here is CASSLAAGSREKLFF. The DNA for the CDR3 is TGTGCCAGCAGCTTAGCGGCGGGGTCTCGAGAAAAACTGTTTTTT. Full variable domain (missing parts from reference TRBV7-8 and TRBJ1-4): GAGVSQSPRYKVAKRGQDVALRCDPISGHVSLFWYQQALGQGPEFLTYFQNEAQLDKSGLPSDRFFAERPEGSVSTLKIQRTQQEDSAVYLCASSLAAGSREKLFFGSGTQLSVL.

This clonotype was picked up many times. The V and J genes are TRBV2 and TRBJ1-6; D is ambiguous. CDR1 is SNHLY, CDR2 FYNNEI, per germline. CDR3 length equals 15 residues. The V end was cut by 3 bases, the J end by 5 bases, with 11 bases between. The CDR3 DNA reads as TGTGCCAGCAGTGATTTGGGTTTGGATAATTCACCCCTCCACTTT. This encodes CASSDLGLDNSPLHF.

The chain combines TRBV7-9 with TRBJ1-2; no definite D call. The V and J ends lost 3 bases and 7 bases respectively, with 15 bases between them. CDR1 and CDR2 (germline): SEHNR, FQNEAQ (reference sequence). The CDR3 has 14 amino acids. The DNA of the CDR3 is TGTGCCAGCAGCTTTCCGGGCTTGTTTTTTGGCTACACCTTC. Its protein is CASSFPGLFFGYTF.

V is TRBV24-1 and J is TRBJ1-2; 9 nucleotides match TRBD1. CDR1 and CDR2 (germline): KGHDR, SFDVKD. The CDR3 has 13 amino acids. The J segment lost 7 bases and the V segment lost 9 bases, leaving 8 bases of the junction unmatched. The CDR3 DNA reads TGTGCCACCTCCCTGACAGGGGGAGGTGGCTACACCTTC. This translates into CATSLTGGGGYTF.

The J gene is TRBJ1-4, the V gene TRBV20-1; D gene unclear. With 0 bases removed from V and 10 bases from J, the gap between germline ends came to 9 bases. The CDR3 length is 12 residues. Looked up from germline, CDR1 is DFQATT and CDR2 is SNEGSKA (reference sequence). This CDR3 is CSAREGGVKLFF. Here the CDR3 DNA reads TGCAGTGCTAGAGAGGGCGGGGTAAAACTGTTTTTT.

This clonotype occurred a few times. The chain recombines TRBV6-2 or TRBV6-3 with TRBJ2-4; 12 bases line up with TRBD2. Germline values: CDR1 MNHEY, CDR2 SVGEGT. Trimming at V came to 5 bases and at J to 4 bases, leaving 9 bases not matched to a gene. CDR3 length: 17 amino acids. CDR3 protein: CASSLPGLAGIKNIQYF. CDR3 coding DNA: TGTGCCAGCAGTCTACCGGGACTAGCGGGTATTAAAAACATTCAGTACTTC.

On this clonotype: The junction shows a germline mismatch at one end, possibly a read error. The chain links TRBV20-1 to TRBJ1-3, with D hard to call. The CDR3 contains 13 residues. Per germline, CDR1 DFQATT and CDR2 SNEGSKA (reference sequence). This chain's CDR3 is CSVAGIHLAHQDF. As DNA, the CDR3 is TGCAGTGTCGCCGGGATCCACCTCGCCCACCAAGATTTT.

J is TRBJ2-3 and V is TRBV11-2, with D tentatively TRBD2 (6 bases). Per the germline V gene, CDR1 is SGHAT and CDR2 is FQNNGV. The V and J ends lost 5 bases and 4 bases respectively, with 16 bases between them. CDR3 length equals 15 residues. The CDR3 sequence is CASSRGLSRSDTQYF. The CDR3 DNA sequence: TGTGCCAGCAGCCGGGGACTCTCTCGCTCAGATACGCAGTATTTT.

Ten or more counts support this clonotype. V is TRBV2 and J is TRBJ2-5; D ambiguous. The CDR3 consists of 14 residues. V was clipped by 0 bases and J by 3 bases, with 8 bases between them. CDR1 SNHLY and CDR2 FYNNEI come from the germline V gene. The CDR3 protein is CASSEALREETQYF. DNA of the CDR3: TGTGCCAGCAGTGAAGCGCTTCGAGAAGAGACCCAGTACTTC.

This clonotype was seen ten or more times. The chain combines TRBV25-1 with TRBJ1-2, with a possible D match to TRBD1 (5 bases). This CDR3 comprises 13 residues. Germline-derived CDR1 and CDR2 are MGHDK and SYGVNS. The V and J ends lost 4 bases and 10 bases respectively, with 16 bases between them. CDR3 bases: TGTGCCAGCAGTGTAGTGTGGGACGGTTACTACACCTTC. The encoded protein is CASSVVWDGYYTF.

The chain recombines TRBV7-8 with TRBJ2-2, with a possible D match to TRBD2 (5 bases). The CDR3 is 15 amino acids. The germline V gene encodes CDR1 SGHVS and CDR2 FQNEAQ. Trimming stripped 11 bases from V and 6 bases from J, with 22 bases between. Written as DNA, the CDR3 is TGTGCCGCCCTTGAGGGAAGGTATATTCCCGGGGAGCTGTTTTTT. Its protein product is CAALEGRYIPGELFF.

Worth noting for this clonotype: A read error is possible here, since a much larger clone lies one base away. The rearrangement uses TRBV6-2 or TRBV6-3 and TRBJ1-1; D gene uncertain. V was shortened by 6 bases and J by 4 bases, with 15 bases between the two germline ends. The CDR3 has 14 amino acids. CDR1 MNHEY and CDR2 SVGEGT come from the germline V gene. DNA for the CDR3: TGTGCCAGCAGCGTAGTTGGGGAGGGCACTGAAGCTTTCTTT. Encoded protein: CASSVVGEGTEAFF.